This entry lists 3 T cell receptor beta chains sequenced from one sample in a study of cytotoxic CD8 clonotypes in ibrutinib-treated CLL (dated by TCRdb to about 2021). Explained via the paper, the time point label denotes: approximately 2 years on ibrutinib. Library construction relied on the immunoSEQ multiplex PCR assay. The table comes from immuneACCESS by way of TCRdb, which keeps in-frame sequences with V and J called. Part of the clones is missing from these tables; in studies checked, under half for an unresolved V gene and the rest for unknown reasons. The sample table records over 100,000 clones; approximately 83% of these occur just once. About 2% of the sample lies in the top ten. This material consisted of PBMCs, taken after 24 months of ibrutinib treatment. These receptors all stem from a human donor with chronic lymphocytic leukemia.

The chain carries TRBV27 and TRBJ2-1; 7 positions match TRBD2. This CDR3 is 15 amino acids long. The germline gives CDR1 MNHEY, CDR2 SMNVEV (reference sequence). V was clipped by 4 bases and J by 1 base; unmatched bases: 4. The CDR3 coding sequence is TGTGCCAGCAGTTACCGGACTAGTTCCTACAATGAGCAGTTCTTC. Translation gives CASSYRTSSYNEQFF.

The rearrangement joins TRBV28 to TRBJ1-2; D gene uncertain. The V end was cut by 4 bases, the J end by 5 bases, with 11 bases between. The germline gives CDR1 MDHEN, CDR2 SYDVKM. This CDR3 comprises 13 residues. This chain's CDR3 is CASSSRGVYGYTF. In DNA, the CDR3 is TGTGCCAGCAGTTCGAGAGGTGTATATGGCTACACCTTC.

The J gene is TRBJ2-5, the V gene TRBV9; 11 nucleotides line up with TRBD2. Trimming removed 4 bases from V and 1 base from J; junction bases left unmatched: 6. CDR1 is SGDLS, CDR2 YYNGEE, per germline. The CDR3 consists of 16 residues. The CDR3 region has the DNA TGTGCCAGCAGCCCAGGGACTAGCGGCTTCCAAGAGACCCAGTACTTC. Its translation: CASSPGTSGFQETQYF.